Listed here are 26 T cell receptor beta chains from one sample, sequenced in a study of Ad26.COV2.S vaccination and SARS-CoV-2 variants. The protocol was immunoSEQ multiplex PCR, while the TCRdb copy is restricted to in-frame clones and leaves out a portion. The profile shows approximately 300,000 clones, 86% of them singletons. Treatment noted: around 19 received Ad26.COV2.S at low or high dose, single or two shots; about 5 received placebo; per-sample allocation not given. It was on day 63 after the first vaccine or placebo injection that samples were taken. The sample was peripheral blood, taken in a trial of Ad26.COV2.S vaccine versus placebo. These receptor sequences come from a person aged 18-65 years who received the Ad26.COV2.S COVID-19 vaccine or a placebo.

The rearrangement links TRBV5-1 to TRBJ2-1, with TRBD1 matching over 7 bases. The CDR3 runs 17 residues. V lost 1 base and J lost 5; bases outside the gene matches: 12. Germline V gene sequence: CDR1 SGHRS, CDR2 YFSETQ. The CDR3 is CASSLKPSGTVDNEQFF. CDR3 nucleotides: TGCGCCAGCAGCTTGAAACCTTCCGGGACAGTAGACAATGAGCAGTTCTTC.

The CDR3 spells CASSSPGQLANYGYTF. CDR3 DNA sequence: TGTGCCAGCAGTTCCCCCGGACAGCTCGCTAACTATGGCTACACCTTC. J is TRBJ1-2 and V is TRBV27, with D perhaps matching TRBD1 (6 bases). The CDR3 is 16 residues long. The germline CDR1 and CDR2 sequences are MNHEY and SMNVEV (reference sequence). V shed 4 bases and J shed 0 bases, with 15 bases lying between them.

This clone has just a few counts. J is TRBJ1-1 and V is TRBV3-1 (or the pseudogene TRBV3-2); tentative D call: TRBD1 (6 bases). The CDR3 contains 13 residues. Germline CDR1 and CDR2: LGHDT and YNNKEL (reference sequence). V gave up 5 bases and J gave up 6 bases, with 13 bases separating them. The CDR3 DNA is TGTGCCAGCAGCATCTGGGGGGCGGCTGAAGCTTTCTTT. Translating it yields CASSIWGAAEAFF.

This rearrangement joins TRBV4-3 to TRBJ2-3; D might be TRBD2 (6 bases). V lost 1 base and J lost 5, with 10 bases in between. Germline CDR1 reads LGHNA; CDR2 reads YSLEER. The CDR3 has 14 residues. For the CDR3, the DNA is TGCGCCAGCAGCCAAGGTTCAGCGGGAGATACGCAGTATTTT. This codes for CASSQGSAGDTQYF.

J is TRBJ2-3 and V is TRBV7-2; 10 bases align to TRBD2. This CDR3 is 15 amino acids long. The J segment lost 6 bases and the V segment lost 2 bases, leaving 5 bases of the junction unmatched. CDR1 is SGHTA and CDR2 is FQGNSA in the germline V gene. The CDR3 reads CASSLTSGGADTQYF. The CDR3 coding sequence is TGTGCCAGCAGCTTAACCAGCGGGGGGGCGGATACGCAGTATTTT.

The chain employs TRBV2 and TRBJ1-5; 9 nucleotides match TRBD1. Germline CDR1 SNHLY, CDR2 FYNNEI. The V and J ends lost 5 bases and 6 bases, in that order; junction bases with no gene match: 5. The CDR3 runs to 14 residues. The CDR3 sequence: CASSSGDRAQPQHF. The CDR3 DNA reads TGTGCCAGCAGTTCGGGGGACAGGGCTCAGCCCCAGCATTTT.

The chain has TRBV10-1 and TRBJ1-1; D not certain. Trimming took off 0 bases at V and 4 bases at J, with 9 bases between the two ends. This CDR3 comprises 14 residues. The germline gives CDR1 WNHNN, CDR2 SYGVQD (reference sequence). The CDR3 sequence: CASSESRGPTEAFF. As DNA, the CDR3 is TGCGCCAGCAGTGAGTCTCGGGGTCCCACTGAAGCTTTCTTT.

The rearrangement joins TRBV11-2 to TRBJ1-1, with TRBD1 matching 7 bases. This CDR3 is built from 13 residues. The V gene's germline CDR1 is SGHAT and CDR2 FQNNGV. The V and J ends lost 5 bases and 0 bases, in that order; junction bases with no gene match: 0. In nucleotides, the CDR3 is TGTGCCAGCAGCACAGGGGTGAACACTGAAGCTTTCTTT. Translated: CASSTGVNTEAFF.

This clone was detected only a few times. The V and J genes are TRBV19 and TRBJ1-1; TRBD1 is a possible D gene (6 bases). Per germline, CDR1 LNHDA and CDR2 SQIVND (reference sequence). This CDR3 is built from 15 residues. The V end was cut by 6 bases, the J end by 3 bases, with 17 bases between. The CDR3, as DNA: TGTGCCAGTAGCAGGGGCCAGTCCATGGACACTGAAGCTTTCTTT. This gives the protein CASSRGQSMDTEAFF.

The J gene is TRBJ1-2, the V gene TRBV3-1 (or the pseudogene TRBV3-2); the match to TRBD1 covers 8 bases. V shed 6 bases and J 3 bases; nucleotides not matched to a gene: 6. The CDR3 is 14 residues long. Per the germline V gene, CDR1 is LGHDT and CDR2 is YNNKEL (reference sequence). CDR3 amino acids: CASRHQGADYGYTF. DNA of the CDR3: TGTGCCAGCAGGCATCAGGGGGCGGACTATGGCTACACCTTC.

This chain connects TRBV6-5 to TRBJ1-5, with 9 nucleotides matching TRBD1. Germline V gene lookup returns CDR1 MNHEY and CDR2 SVGAGI. J lost 4 bases, V lost 7 bases, and 8 bases had no gene match. The CDR3 totals 15 residues. The CDR3 loop is CASKDRGFRNQPQHF. The CDR3 nucleotides are TGTGCCAGCAAGGACAGGGGATTTAGAAATCAGCCCCAGCATTTT.

The CDR3 coding sequence is TGTGCCTGGAGTGTACGGGAGGGACTGCAGTTCACCTACGAGCAGTACTTC. This gives the protein CAWSVREGLQFTYEQYF. This sequence joins TRBV30 and TRBJ2-7; 8 nucleotides line up with TRBD2. Germline assignment: CDR1 GTSNPN and CDR2 SVGIG (reference sequence). The CDR3 loop spans 17 amino acids. Unmatched junction bases numbered 12, after V lost 0 bases and J lost 2 bases.

CDR3 nucleotide sequence: TGTGCCAGCAAGACGGGTATGAACACTGAAGCTTTCTTT. Encoded protein: CASKTGMNTEAFF. The V gene is TRBV7-8, the J gene TRBJ1-1, with no clear D. V was cut by 7 bases and J by 0 bases, with 9 bases left in between. In germline, CDR1 is SGHVS, CDR2 FQNEAQ. The CDR3 has 13 amino acids.

This clone was found once. The V and J genes are TRBV7-9 and TRBJ1-1; a weak D match, TRBD1 (5 bases). V lost 3 bases and J lost 1, with 12 bases in between. Germline CDR1 SEHNR, CDR2 FQNEAQ (reference sequence). The CDR3 has 15 residues. The CDR3 here is CASSLRRTTNTEAFF. In DNA form, the CDR3 reads TGTGCCAGCAGCTTGAGAAGGACAACGAACACTGAAGCTTTCTTT. The variable domain in full, with the rest retrieved from reference TRBV7-9 and TRBJ1-1, is DTGVSQNPRHKITKRGQNVTFRCDPISEHNRLYWYRQTLGQGPEFLTYFQNEAQLEKSRLLSDRFSAERPKGSFSTLEIQRTEQGDSAMYLCASSLRRTTNTEAFFGQGTRLTVV.

The rearrangement links TRBV3-1 (or the pseudogene TRBV3-2) to TRBJ1-5; D gene unclear. The V end lost 0 bases, the J end lost 7 bases, and 4 bases lay between the germline ends. Germline CDR1 reads LGHDT; CDR2 reads YNNKEL (reference sequence). The CDR3 is made up of 12 amino acids. The CDR3 coding sequence is TGTGCCAGCAGCCAAGATAACCAGCCCCAGCATTTT. It is translated as CASSQDNQPQHF.

The gene calls are TRBV28 and TRBJ2-7; perhaps TRBD2 as D (7 bases). CDR1 MDHEN and CDR2 SYDVKM come from the germline V gene. V dropped 7 bases and J dropped 3 bases, with 13 bases sitting between them. The CDR3 spans 13 residues. The CDR3 here is CASTEGGVYEQYF. CDR3 coding DNA: TGTGCCAGCACCGAGGGGGGGGTCTACGAGCAGTACTTC.

The J gene is TRBJ1-2, the V gene TRBV11-2; no definite D call. Per germline, CDR1 SGHAT and CDR2 FQNNGV. CDR3 size: 15 residues. The V end lost 3 bases, the J end lost 7 bases, and 18 bases lay between the germline ends. CDR3 amino acids: CASSFGAPMESGYTF. In nucleotides, the CDR3 is TGTGCCAGCAGCTTTGGTGCCCCTATGGAGTCTGGCTACACCTTC.

The chain is built from TRBV24-1 and TRBJ2-3; D remains ambiguous. The CDR3 extends over 14 amino acids. Germline CDR1 KGHDR, CDR2 SFDVKD. Between the trimmed V and J ends, which lost 2 bases and 0 bases, there was a span of 5 bases. The CDR3 region is CATSDYGSTDTQYF. CDR3 coding DNA: TGTGCCACCAGTGATTATGGCAGCACAGATACGCAGTATTTT.

The chain employs TRBV9 and TRBJ1-5; D unclear. CDR3 length equals 14 residues. Germline V lookup: CDR1 SGDLS, CDR2 YYNGEE. Trimming left V 4 bases short and J 0 bases short, with 8 bases between. DNA of the CDR3: TGTGCCAGCAGCCTCGAAGATAGCAATCAGCCCCAGCATTTT. It is translated as CASSLEDSNQPQHF.

The rearrangement links TRBV10-3 to TRBJ1-2; TRBD1 might be the D (6 bases). This CDR3 has 13 amino acids. V lost 5 bases, J lost 7 bases, and 14 bases lay in between. From germline, CDR1 is ENHRY and CDR2 SYGVKD. Written as DNA, the CDR3 is TGTGCCATCAGTAACCGGACAGAAACTGGCTACACCTTC. Its protein is CAISNRTETGYTF.

Concerning this clone: Other DNA sequences in the same sample also yield this CDR3. The chain employs TRBV12-3 or TRBV12-4 and TRBJ1-1; D not resolved. This CDR3 comprises 13 residues. Trimming pared 6 bases from V and 1 base from J, leaving 9 bases between. CDR3 region: CASSLGPNTEAFF. The CDR3 DNA reads as TGTGCCAGCAGCCTCGGTCCGAACACTGAAGCTTTCTTT.

The CDR3 coding sequence is TGTGCCACAGTAGGGGGCTTCGGGTCCGGCGCTGAAGCTTTCTTT. Amino acid sequence: CATVGGFGSGAEAFF. The chain is built from TRBV15 and TRBJ1-1; 7 bases align to TRBD1. The CDR3 is 15 amino acids. Trimming took 9 bases from V and 6 from J; bases not matched to a gene: 16. The germline CDR1 and CDR2 sequences are LNHNV and YYDKDF (reference sequence).

This rearrangement joins TRBV10-3 to TRBJ1-2, with D possibly being TRBD1 (6 bases). The CDR3 totals 16 residues. From germline, CDR1 is ENHRY and CDR2 SYGVKD. V was clipped by 0 bases and J by 0 bases, with 11 bases between them. CDR3 residues: CAISESRDKSNYGYTF. As DNA, the CDR3 is TGTGCCATCAGTGAGTCACGGGACAAATCTAACTATGGCTACACCTTC.

CDR3 in DNA: TGTGCCAGCAGTTCCGGGACAGCCGAAAAACTGTTTTTT. Protein sequence: CASSSGTAEKLFF. This chain connects TRBV2 to TRBJ1-4, with 7 bases that match TRBD1. CDR3 length: 13 residues. Germline assignment: CDR1 SNHLY and CDR2 FYNNEI. V trimming: 5 bases; J trimming: 8 bases; junction bases outside the gene matches: 5.

As DNA, the CDR3 is TGTGCCAGCACCAGACTAGCGAAGCAAGAGACCCAGTACTTC. It translates to CASTRLAKQETQYF. V and J are TRBV25-1 and TRBJ2-5; TRBD2 aligns across 8 bases. V trimming: 7 bases; J trimming: 2 bases; junction bases outside the gene matches: 6. Germline CDR1 MGHDK, CDR2 SYGVNS. This CDR3 has 14 residues. Full variable domain (missing parts from reference TRBV25-1 and TRBJ2-5): EADIYQTPRYLVIGTGKKITLECSQTMGHDKMYWYQQDPGMELHLIHYSYGVNSTEKGDLSSESTVSRIRTEHFPLTLESARPSHTSQYLCASTRLAKQETQYFGPGTRLLVL.

This chain connects TRBV6-5 to TRBJ1-6, with 8 bases that match TRBD1. The CDR3 is 15 amino acids. The V gene end was trimmed by 4 bases and the J gene end by 7 bases; junction bases not matched to a gene: 6. Per the germline V gene, CDR1 is MNHEY and CDR2 is SVGAGI. CDR3 nucleotides: TGTGCCAGCAGTTGGCAGGGGGCGGGAAATTCACCCCTCCACTTT. This sequence encodes CASSWQGAGNSPLHF.